This TCR beta chain is drawn from a study of cytomegalovirus exposure and HLA in healthy donors. Regarding the study as a whole: It was taken for granted in presence/absence analyses that sequencing depth across donors was roughly uniform.

As concerns this clone: The target antigen is unknown.

The primer mix had 60 Vbeta and 13 Jbeta primers. Clones were sequenced by immunoSEQ multiplex PCR, and TCRdb holds only the in-frame ones, with some missing. The sample carries about 200,000 clones, around 79% recorded once. This CDR3 contains 11 residues. The ends were cut back, 2 bases at V and 6 bases at J, with 7 bases in the middle. Germline CDR1 and CDR2: GTSNPN and SVGIG (reference sequence). This rearrangement joins TRBV30 to TRBJ1-1, with D perhaps matching TRBD1 (5 bases). The clonotype was recovered from a girl aged 2 to 10 in good health and CMV-seronegative. The specimen was PBMCs. CDR3 sequence reads: CAWSWGAEAFF. The CDR3 DNA reads TGTGCCTGGAGTTGGGGGGCTGAAGCTTTCTTT. Full variable domain (missing parts from reference TRBV30 and TRBJ1-1): SQTIHQWPATLVQPVGSPLSLECTVEGTSNPNLYWYRQAAGRGLQLLFYSVGIGQISSEVPQNLSASRPQDRQFILSSKKLLLSDSGFYLCAWSWGAEAFFGQGTRLTVV.